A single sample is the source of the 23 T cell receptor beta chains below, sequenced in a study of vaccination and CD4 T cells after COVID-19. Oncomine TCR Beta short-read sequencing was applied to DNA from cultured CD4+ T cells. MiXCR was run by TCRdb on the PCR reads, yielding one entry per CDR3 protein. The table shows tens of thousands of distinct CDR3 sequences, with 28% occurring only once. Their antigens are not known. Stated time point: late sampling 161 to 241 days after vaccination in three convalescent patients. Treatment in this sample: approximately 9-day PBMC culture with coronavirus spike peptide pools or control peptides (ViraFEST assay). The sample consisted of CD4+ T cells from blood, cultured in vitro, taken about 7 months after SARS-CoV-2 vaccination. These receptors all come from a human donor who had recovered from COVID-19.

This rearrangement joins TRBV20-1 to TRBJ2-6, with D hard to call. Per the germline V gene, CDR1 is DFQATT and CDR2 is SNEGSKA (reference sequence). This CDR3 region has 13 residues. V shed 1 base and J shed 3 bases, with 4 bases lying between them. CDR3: CSARGGGANVLTF. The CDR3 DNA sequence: TGCAGTGCTAGAGGTGGTGGGGCCAACGTCCTGACTTTC.

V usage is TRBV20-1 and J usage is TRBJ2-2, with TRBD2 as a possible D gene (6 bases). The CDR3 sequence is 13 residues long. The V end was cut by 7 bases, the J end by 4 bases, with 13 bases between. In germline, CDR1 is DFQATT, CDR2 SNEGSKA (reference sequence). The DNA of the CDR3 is TGCAGTGGGGGGAGTAGCGGCACCGGGGAGCTGTTTTTT. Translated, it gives CSGGSSGTGELFF.

The CDR3: CATSKGLSSGANVLTF. The CDR3 DNA reads as TGTGCCACCAGCAAGGGGTTGAGCTCTGGGGCCAACGTCCTGACTTTC. This chain connects TRBV15 to TRBJ2-6; tentative D call: TRBD1 (5 bases). V was clipped by 4 bases and J by 0 bases, with 10 bases between them. Germline V lookup: CDR1 LNHNV, CDR2 YYDKDF (reference sequence). The CDR3 has 16 residues.

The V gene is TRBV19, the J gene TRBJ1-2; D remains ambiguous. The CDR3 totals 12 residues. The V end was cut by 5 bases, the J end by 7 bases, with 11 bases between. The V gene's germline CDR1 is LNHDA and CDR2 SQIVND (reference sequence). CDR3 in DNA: TGTGCCAGTAGTCGCTCCATAAGTGGCTACACCTTC. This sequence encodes CASSRSISGYTF. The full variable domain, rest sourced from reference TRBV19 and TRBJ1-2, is DGGITQSPKYLFRKEGQNVTLSCEQNLNHDAMYWYRQDPGQGLRLIYYSQIVNDFQKGDIAEGYSVSREKKESFPLTVTSAQKNPTAFYLCASSRSISGYTFGSGTRLTVV.

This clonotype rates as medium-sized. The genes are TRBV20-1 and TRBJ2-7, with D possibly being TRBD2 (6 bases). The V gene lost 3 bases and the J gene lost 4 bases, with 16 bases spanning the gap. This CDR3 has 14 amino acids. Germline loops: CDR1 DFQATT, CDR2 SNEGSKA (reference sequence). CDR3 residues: CSARTPGGMYEQYF. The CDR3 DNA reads TGCAGTGCTAGGACCCCAGGCGGGATGTACGAGCAGTACTTC.

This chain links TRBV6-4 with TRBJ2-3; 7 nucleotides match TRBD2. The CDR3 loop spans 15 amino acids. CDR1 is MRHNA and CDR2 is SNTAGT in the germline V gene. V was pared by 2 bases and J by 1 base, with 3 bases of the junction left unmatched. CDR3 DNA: TGTGCCAGCAGTGACGGGGCGGGAGGCACAGATACGCAGTATTTT. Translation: CASSDGAGGTDTQYF.

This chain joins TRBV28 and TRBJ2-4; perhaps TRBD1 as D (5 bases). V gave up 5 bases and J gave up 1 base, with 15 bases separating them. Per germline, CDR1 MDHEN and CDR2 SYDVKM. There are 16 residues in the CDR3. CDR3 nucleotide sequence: TGTGCCAGCAGTCCTGCCAGGGCGAGGGCCAAAAACATTCAGTACTTC. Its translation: CASSPARARAKNIQYF.

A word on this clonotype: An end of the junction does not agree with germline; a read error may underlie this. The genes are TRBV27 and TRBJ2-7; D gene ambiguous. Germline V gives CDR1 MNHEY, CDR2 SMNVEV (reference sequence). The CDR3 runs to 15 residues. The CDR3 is CGSSFGPGMPYEQYF. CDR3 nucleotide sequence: TGTGGCAGCAGTTTCGGCCCCGGAATGCCTTACGAGCAGTACTTC.

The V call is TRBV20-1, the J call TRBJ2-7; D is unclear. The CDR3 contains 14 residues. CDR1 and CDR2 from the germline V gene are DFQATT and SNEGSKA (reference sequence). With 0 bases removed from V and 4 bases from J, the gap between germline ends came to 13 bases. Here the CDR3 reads CSARDFKWGYEQYF. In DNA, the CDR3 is TGCAGTGCTAGAGACTTTAAATGGGGATACGAGCAGTACTTC.

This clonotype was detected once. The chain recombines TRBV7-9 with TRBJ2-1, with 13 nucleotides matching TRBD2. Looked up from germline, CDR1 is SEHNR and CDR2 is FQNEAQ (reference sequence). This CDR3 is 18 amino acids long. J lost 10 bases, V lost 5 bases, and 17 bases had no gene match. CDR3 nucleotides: TGTGCCAGCAGCCGTAGTGGGACAGGACTAGCGGGAGTTGGCGAGCAGTTCTTC. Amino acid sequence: CASSRSGTGLAGVGEQFF. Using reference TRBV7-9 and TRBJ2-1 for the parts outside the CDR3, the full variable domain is DTGVSQNPRHKITKRGQNVTFRCDPISEHNRLYWYRQTLGQGPEFLTYFQNEAQLEKSRLLSDRFSAERPKGSFSTLEIQRTEQGDSAMYLCASSRSGTGLAGVGEQFFGPGTRLTVL.

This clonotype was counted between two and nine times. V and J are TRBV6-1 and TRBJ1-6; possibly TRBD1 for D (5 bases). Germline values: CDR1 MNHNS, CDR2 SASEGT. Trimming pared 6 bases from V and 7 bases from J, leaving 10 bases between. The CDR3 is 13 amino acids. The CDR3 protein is CASRRGRNSPLHF. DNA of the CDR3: TGTGCCAGCAGGAGGGGACGCAATTCACCCCTCCACTTT.

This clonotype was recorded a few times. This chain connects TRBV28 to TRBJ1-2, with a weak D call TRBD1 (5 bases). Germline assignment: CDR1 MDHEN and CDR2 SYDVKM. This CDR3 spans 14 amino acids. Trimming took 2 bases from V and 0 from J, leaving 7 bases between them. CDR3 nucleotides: TGTGCCAGCAGTTTAGGGGGGACTAACTATGGCTACACCTTC. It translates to CASSLGGTNYGYTF.

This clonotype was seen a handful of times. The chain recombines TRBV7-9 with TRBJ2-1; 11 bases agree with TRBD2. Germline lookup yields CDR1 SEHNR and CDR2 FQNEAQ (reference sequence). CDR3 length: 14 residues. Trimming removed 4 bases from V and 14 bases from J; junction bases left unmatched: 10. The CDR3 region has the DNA TGTGCCAGCAGCTCCGGACTAGCGGGTGGTGGTGAGTTCTTC. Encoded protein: CASSSGLAGGGEFF.

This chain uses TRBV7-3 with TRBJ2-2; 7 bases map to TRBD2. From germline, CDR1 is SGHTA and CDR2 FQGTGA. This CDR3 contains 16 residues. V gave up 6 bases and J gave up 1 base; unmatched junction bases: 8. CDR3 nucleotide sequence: TGTGCCAGCAGTCGGGGAGGGCAGGGGAACACCGGGGAGCTGTTTTTT. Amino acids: CASSRGGQGNTGELFF.

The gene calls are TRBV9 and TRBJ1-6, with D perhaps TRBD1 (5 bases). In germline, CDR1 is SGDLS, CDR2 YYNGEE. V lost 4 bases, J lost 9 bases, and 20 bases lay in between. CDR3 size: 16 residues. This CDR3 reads CASSPTGTKAGSPLHF. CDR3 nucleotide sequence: TGTGCCAGCAGCCCGACCGGGACCAAGGCCGGTTCACCCCTCCACTTT.

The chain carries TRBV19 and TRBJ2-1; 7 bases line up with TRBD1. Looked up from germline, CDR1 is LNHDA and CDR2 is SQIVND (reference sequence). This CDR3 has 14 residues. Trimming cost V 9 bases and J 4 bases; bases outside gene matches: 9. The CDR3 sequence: CASDAGTAYNEQFF. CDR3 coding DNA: TGTGCCAGCGATGCAGGGACAGCATACAATGAGCAGTTCTTC.

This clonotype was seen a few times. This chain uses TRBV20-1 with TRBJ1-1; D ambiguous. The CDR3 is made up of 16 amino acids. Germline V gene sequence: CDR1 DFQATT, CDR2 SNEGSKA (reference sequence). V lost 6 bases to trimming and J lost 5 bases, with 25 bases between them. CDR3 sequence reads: CSASHSQTGPETEAFF. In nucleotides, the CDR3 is TGCAGTGCCAGTCACAGCCAAACCGGACCAGAAACTGAAGCTTTCTTT.

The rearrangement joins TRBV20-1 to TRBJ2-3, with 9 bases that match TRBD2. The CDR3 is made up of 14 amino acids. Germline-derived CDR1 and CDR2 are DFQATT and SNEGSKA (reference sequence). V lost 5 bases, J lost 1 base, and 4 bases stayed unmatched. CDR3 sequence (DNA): TGCAGTGCTGTGACTAGCGGCCGCACAGATACGCAGTATTTT. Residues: CSAVTSGRTDTQYF.

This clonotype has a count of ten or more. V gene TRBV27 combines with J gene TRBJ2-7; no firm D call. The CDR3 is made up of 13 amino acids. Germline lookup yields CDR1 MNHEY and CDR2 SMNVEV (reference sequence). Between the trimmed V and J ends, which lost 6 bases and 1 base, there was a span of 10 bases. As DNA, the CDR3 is TGTGCCAGCAGCCGGTTTGGGTCCTACGAGCAGTACTTC. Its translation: CASSRFGSYEQYF.

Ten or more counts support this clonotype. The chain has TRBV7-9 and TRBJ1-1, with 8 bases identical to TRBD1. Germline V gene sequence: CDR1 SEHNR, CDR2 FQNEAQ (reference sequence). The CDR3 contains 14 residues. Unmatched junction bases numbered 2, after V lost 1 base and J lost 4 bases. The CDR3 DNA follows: TGTGCCAGCAGCTTAGTGCAGGGGGCCACTGAAGCTTTCTTT. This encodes CASSLVQGATEAFF.

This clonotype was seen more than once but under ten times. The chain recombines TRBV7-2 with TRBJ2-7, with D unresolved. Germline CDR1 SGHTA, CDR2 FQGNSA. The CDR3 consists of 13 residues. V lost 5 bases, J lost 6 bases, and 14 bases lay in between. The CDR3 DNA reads TGTGCCAGCAGCCTCACCCAGTCGGGCGAGCAGTACTTC. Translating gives CASSLTQSGEQYF.

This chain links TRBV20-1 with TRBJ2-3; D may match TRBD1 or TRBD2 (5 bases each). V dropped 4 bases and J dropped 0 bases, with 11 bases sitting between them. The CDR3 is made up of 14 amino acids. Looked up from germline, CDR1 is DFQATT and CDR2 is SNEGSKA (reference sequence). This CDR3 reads CSANRDPSTDTQYF. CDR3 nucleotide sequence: TGCAGTGCTAACCGGGACCCCAGCACAGATACGCAGTATTTT.

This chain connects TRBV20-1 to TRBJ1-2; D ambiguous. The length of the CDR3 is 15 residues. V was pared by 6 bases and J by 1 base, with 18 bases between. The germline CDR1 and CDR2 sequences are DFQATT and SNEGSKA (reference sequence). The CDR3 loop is CSAPLVSQRNYGYTF. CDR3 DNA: TGCAGTGCCCCCCTAGTATCCCAGCGTAACTATGGCTACACCTTC.